This T cell receptor beta chain was sequenced during a study of memory CD4+ T cells and cytomegalovirus serostatus. Findings and caveats of the study: The CMV-associated TCR signature appears largely within the CD4+ memory repertoire.

The CDR3 is 14 amino acids. The V segment lost 5 bases and the J segment 7 bases; nucleotides outside the gene matches: 3. CDR1 and CDR2 (germline): ENHRY, SYGVKD. As handled by the study authors: Out-of-frame sequences were removed, leaving around 2,000,000 distinct TCRbeta sequences. Measured with immunoSEQ multiplex PCR; TCRdb has only the in-frame clones, and not every one. V and J calls and clone size follow that table, whereas D and trimming were derived from the DNA. The sample comprises approximately 46,000 clones, around four fifths of which are singletons, and 0.61% rests with the top ten. As to this clone: Its antigen is as yet unknown.

The sort gate was single viable CD3+CD4+CD8-CD45RO+ cells for memory CD4+ T cells. CMV serostatus came from serum IgG against pp150, pp28, p38, p52. After thawing, CD4+ T cells were positively selected. The sequenced sample was memory CD4+ T cells from blood. The chain employs TRBV10-3 and TRBJ1-6; 9 positions match TRBD1. The clonotype comes from an adult in good health and CMV-seronegative. The CDR3 nucleotides read TGTGCCATCAGTCCGGGACAGGGAAATTCACCCCTCCACTTT. Protein: CAISPGQGNSPLHF.